These 10 T cell receptor beta chains share one sample of origin, sequenced in a study of response to subunit inactivated influenza vaccine. TCRdb analysed the RT-PCR reads with MiXCR anew, one entry per CDR3 protein. The sample records about 540,000 distinct CDR3 sequences, around a quarter being singletons. Another study also made use of these data, one on T cells expressing NK-cell markers. That work contributes: A 5'RACE template switching approach incorporating UMIs was used to make TCR beta cDNA.

The material sequenced was CD4+ T cells sorted from PBMCs, taken about 12 days after vaccination. The source is a man aged 45-65 years who received an inactivated influenza vaccine.

CDR3 nucleotides: TGCGCCAGCAGCCAAGATGACTCGCAGCTCTACGAGCAGTACTTC. Protein: CASSQDDSQLYEQYF. The chain is built from TRBV4-1 and TRBJ2-7; the D is unclear. The ends were cut back, 0 bases at V and 3 bases at J, with 12 bases in the middle. The CDR3 runs 15 residues. Germline values: CDR1 MGHRA, CDR2 YSYEKL.

This clonotype turned up a few times. V and J are TRBV24-1 and TRBJ2-2; 11 bases match TRBD2. Germline V lookup: CDR1 KGHDR, CDR2 SFDVKD. The CDR3 consists of 15 residues. V gave up 10 bases and J gave up 2 bases; unmatched junction bases: 5. Written as DNA, the CDR3 is TGTGCCACTAGGGGACTAGCGGCTAACACCGGGGAGCTGTTTTTT. It yields the protein CATRGLAANTGELFF.

The CDR3 sequence: CASSSRDQPQHF. The CDR3, as DNA: TGTGCCAGCAGCTCGAGAGATCAGCCCCAGCATTTT. The J gene is TRBJ1-5, the V gene TRBV7-2; D ambiguous. V was cut by 4 bases and J by 5 bases, with 6 bases left in between. Germline lookup yields CDR1 SGHTA and CDR2 FQGNSA. This CDR3 is 12 amino acids long.

There are a few counts of this clonotype. The V and J genes are TRBV20-1 and TRBJ1-1; D might be TRBD1 (6 bases). Trimming removed 2 bases at V and 4 bases at J, with 11 bases between. Germline V gives CDR1 DFQATT, CDR2 SNEGSKA (reference sequence). The CDR3 sequence is 13 residues long. The CDR3, as DNA: TGCAGTGCTAGACTAACAGGGCCCACTGAAGCTTTCTTT. It specifies CSARLTGPTEAFF.

This chain connects TRBV10-3 to TRBJ1-6, with D tentatively TRBD1 (6 bases). V lost 3 bases to trimming and J lost 8 bases, with 11 bases between them. CDR3 size: 14 residues. Looked up from germline, CDR1 is ENHRY and CDR2 is SYGVKD. DNA of the CDR3: TGTGCCATCAGTGAACAACAGGGTGATTCACCCCTCCACTTT. Amino acid sequence: CAISEQQGDSPLHF.

This clonotype was observed a handful of times. The V and J genes are TRBV4-3 and TRBJ1-5; perhaps TRBD1 as D (6 bases). V was cut by 3 bases and J by 6 bases, with 18 bases left in between. The CDR3 has 16 residues. The germline CDR1 and CDR2 sequences are LGHNA and YSLEER. The CDR3 region has the DNA TGCGCCAGCAGCCAGGAATCGTCAAGAGGGGGTCAGCCCCAGCATTTT. This encodes CASSQESSRGGQPQHF.

In nucleotides, the CDR3 is TGCAGTGCCAGGGGGACTTTTTATGGCTACACCTTC. As protein: CSARGTFYGYTF. The V call is TRBV20-1, the J call TRBJ1-2; 7 nucleotides line up with TRBD1. Per the germline V gene, CDR1 is DFQATT and CDR2 is SNEGSKA (reference sequence). The CDR3 totals 12 residues. V lost 6 bases and J lost 5; bases outside the gene matches: 6.

This clonotype was seen more than once but under ten times. The CDR3 nucleotides read TGTGCCAGCAGCTTAGTAAGGGGAGGAACTAATGAAAAACTGTTTTTT. This codes for CASSLVRGGTNEKLFF. V gene TRBV7-2 combines with J gene TRBJ1-4; a possible D gene is TRBD1 (5 bases). Trimming cost V 1 base and J 1 base, with 10 bases left between them. From germline, CDR1 is SGHTA and CDR2 FQGNSA. This CDR3 contains 16 residues.

Turning to this clonotype: At one end the junction does not follow the germline gene, possibly because of a read error. V and J are TRBV12-3 or TRBV12-4 and TRBJ2-3; 8 bases agree with TRBD2. This CDR3 is 15 amino acids long. CDR3 residues: CASSRYSGGADTQYF. The DNA of the CDR3 is TGTGCCAGCAGTCGGTACAGCGGGGGTGCAGACACGCAGTATTTT.

This clonotype was seen more than once but under ten times. The gene calls are TRBV29-1 and TRBJ2-7; D not certain. V dropped 4 bases and J dropped 3 bases, with 4 bases sitting between them. The CDR3 extends over 10 amino acids. Looked up from germline, CDR1 is SQVTM and CDR2 is ANQGSEA. CDR3 in amino acids: CSVVNYEQYF. CDR3 DNA sequence: TGCAGCGTTGTCAACTACGAGCAGTACTTC.